Listed here are 11 T cell receptor beta chains from one sample, sequenced in a study of cytomegalovirus exposure and HLA in healthy donors (dated by TCRdb to the late 2010s). The library relied on the immunoSEQ multiplex PCR assay. For the multiplex PCR, a mixture combining 60 forward primers for TCR Vbeta segments and 13 reverse primers for TCR Jbeta segments was used. The immuneACCESS repertoire file appears here via TCRdb, limited to in-frame rearrangements. These files lack a portion of the clones; in checked studies, under half of the deficit traces to unresolved V genes, and the cause of the others is not known. For this sample the table gives about 170,000 clones, of which over 60% were detected only once. Clones ranked in the top ten supply about 1.4% of the sample. Sequences were obtained from PBMCs. These receptor sequences come from a girl between 5 and 17 years old in good health and CMV-seronegative.

The genes are TRBV5-1 and TRBJ2-6; D might be TRBD1 (6 bases). Trimming left V 0 bases short and J 4 bases short, with 23 bases between. This CDR3 is 20 amino acids long. Germline CDR1 and CDR2: SGHRS and YFSETQ. CDR3 residues: CASSLASRAGEFSGANVLTF. The CDR3 DNA reads TGCGCCAGCAGCTTGGCCAGTCGGGCAGGGGAGTTCTCCGGGGCCAACGTCCTGACTTTC. Variable domain in full (rest from reference TRBV5-1 and TRBJ2-6): KAGVTQTPRYLIKTRGQQVTLSCSPISGHRSVSWYQQTPGQGLQFLFEYFSETQRNKGNFPGRFSGRQFSNSRSEMNVSTLELGDSALYLCASSLASRAGEFSGANVLTFGAGSRLTVL.

V usage is TRBV29-1 and J usage is TRBJ2-2; possibly TRBD2 for D (6 bases). With 5 bases removed from V and 2 bases from J, the gap between germline ends came to 12 bases. Germline V lookup: CDR1 SQVTM, CDR2 ANQGSEA. The CDR3 is 14 amino acids. The CDR3 DNA reads as TGCAGCGTTAGGTCCGGGACTAACACCGGGGAGCTGTTTTTT. It specifies CSVRSGTNTGELFF.

The J gene is TRBJ1-4, the V gene TRBV7-8; perhaps TRBD1 as D (6 bases). CDR1 and CDR2 (germline): SGHVS, FQNEAQ. V was trimmed by 1 base and J by 10 bases, leaving 16 bases between them. This CDR3 contains 15 residues. The CDR3 region has the DNA TGTGCCAGCAGCTTAGTAGCACAGGGTATAGGAAAACTGTTTTTT. Translated: CASSLVAQGIGKLFF.

Notes on this clone: This sample also contains other DNA sequences that code for the same CDR3. The chain combines TRBV27 with TRBJ1-1, with D tentatively TRBD1 (5 bases). Germline values: CDR1 MNHEY, CDR2 SMNVEV (reference sequence). V was trimmed by 3 bases and J by 2 bases, leaving 7 bases between them. This CDR3 is built from 13 residues. The CDR3 DNA sequence: TGTGCCAGCAGTTTCGGGGGAAACACTGAAGCTTTCTTT. Translated: CASSFGGNTEAFF.

The chain recombines TRBV11-3 with TRBJ1-1; TRBD1 is a possible D gene (5 bases). Trimming shortened V by 4 bases and J by 5 bases, and 8 bases separated the two germline ends. Germline V gene data show CDR1 as SGHNT and CDR2 as YENEEA. This CDR3 is 12 amino acids long. The CDR3 DNA is TGTGCCAGCAGCTGGGGGGGTACTGAAGCTTTCTTT. Its translation: CASSWGGTEAFF.

The chain is built from TRBV6-6 and TRBJ2-7; 11 bases fit TRBD1. Trimming at V came to 2 bases and at J to 4 bases, leaving 4 bases not matched to a gene. CDR1 MNHNY and CDR2 SVGAGI come from the germline V gene (reference sequence). The CDR3 totals 15 residues. Here the CDR3 reads CASSYGQGAVYEQYF. Written as DNA, the CDR3 is TGTGCCAGCAGTTACGGACAGGGGGCAGTATACGAGCAGTACTTC.

Only a few counts were recorded for this clone. The chain couples TRBV27 to TRBJ1-2; D perhaps matches TRBD1 (6 bases). The V end lost 0 bases, the J end lost 2 bases, and 13 bases lay between the germline ends. The CDR3 consists of 16 residues. Germline-derived CDR1 and CDR2 are MNHEY and SMNVEV (reference sequence). CDR3 sequence reads: CASSLSQGHLNYGYTF. The DNA for the CDR3 is TGTGCCAGCAGTTTATCCCAGGGACACCTAAACTATGGCTACACCTTC.

The V and J genes are TRBV7-9 and TRBJ2-3; TRBD2 matches 11 bases. Trimming removed 3 bases from V and 4 bases from J; junction bases left unmatched: 0. Per the germline V gene, CDR1 is SEHNR and CDR2 is FQNEAQ (reference sequence). The CDR3 is 14 amino acids. The CDR3 nucleotides are TGTGCCAGCAGCTTTAGCGGGGGGGCAGATACGCAGTATTTT. Translation: CASSFSGGADTQYF.

This clone was detected once. The V and J genes are TRBV2 and TRBJ2-2; 10 positions match TRBD1. Trimming at V came to 6 bases and at J to 6 bases, leaving 10 bases not matched to a gene. This CDR3 is 16 amino acids long. From germline, CDR1 is SNHLY and CDR2 FYNNEI. The CDR3 DNA sequence: TGTGCCAGCAGACCTCCGGGACAGGGGATGGCCGGGGAGCTGTTTTTT. It encodes CASRPPGQGMAGELFF.

The J gene is TRBJ1-5, the V gene TRBV5-6, with no clear D. The CDR3 consists of 15 residues. The V and J ends lost 4 bases and 5 bases respectively, with 16 bases between them. CDR1 SGHDT and CDR2 YYEEEE come from the germline V gene. CDR3 DNA sequence: TGTGCCAGCAGCGCTAACCTGAAGATCGATCAGCCCCAGCATTTT. Its protein product is CASSANLKIDQPQHF.

J is TRBJ2-7 and V is TRBV5-5; 7 bases are a match to TRBD1. J gave up 2 bases and V 1 base, and 6 bases lay outside the gene matches. This CDR3 is 15 amino acids long. Per germline, CDR1 SGHKS and CDR2 YYEKEE (reference sequence). This chain's CDR3 is CASSLSLGQTYEQYF. CDR3 bases: TGTGCCAGCAGCTTGTCATTGGGACAGACCTACGAGCAGTACTTC.